This T cell receptor beta chain was sequenced in a study of glioma-infiltrating T cells after dendritic cell vaccination. Time point described: after dendritic cell vaccination, including at tumor progression/relapse. V was clipped by 4 bases and J by 3 bases, with 10 bases between them. Germline CDR1 reads SGHRS; CDR2 reads YFSETQ. This CDR3 has 14 residues. The primer mix had 60 V beta and 13 J beta primers. The data were produced by immunoSEQ multiplex PCR, yet TCRdb's version contains in-frame clones alone and is incomplete. Here the sample spans about 100,000 clones, over 80% being singletons. This sequence was found in a human donor with glioblastoma. This chain connects TRBV5-1 to TRBJ2-2; possibly TRBD1 for D (5 bases). The specimen comprised blood, sampled after dendritic cell vaccination. The CDR3 region is CASSADTYTGELFF. CDR3 DNA: TGCGCCAGCAGCGCGGACACCTACACCGGGGAGCTGTTTTTT.